The next 28 T cell receptor beta chains were all read from a single sample in a study of relationships among human T cell subsets (dated by TCRdb to the early 2010s). Naive plus transitional T cells were isolated with anti-CD45RA microbeads from pooled isolated CD4+ and CD8+ T cells. Library creation used multiplex PCR. Sequencing relied on a 454 GS FLX. TCR alpha and beta CDR3 regions were amplified from mRNA by semiquantitative ARM-PCR. ARM-PCR used tagged nested gene-specific primers, after which communal superprimers carried out exponential amplification. Clones were called with MiXCR by TCRdb after fastp trimmed the public reads at Q25, and only in-frame beta chains were retained. CDR3 protein duplicates are merged, each entry listing the most common genes and DNA. The sample includes over 7,000 distinct CDR3 sequences, with 70% observed a single time. 52% of the sample lies in the top ten. The sample was naive and transitional (CD45RA+) T cells sorted from blood. The cell subset or site label here, explained by the study, means: CD45RA+ naive plus transitional T cells (Tn+t). These receptor sequences come from a man aged 40-50 years in good health.

This rearrangement joins TRBV5-1 to TRBJ2-3; 8 bases fit TRBD2. The CDR3 totals 16 residues. V dropped 4 bases and J dropped 5; count of bases not matched to a gene: 12. The germline gives CDR1 SGHRS, CDR2 YFSETQ. The CDR3 bases are TGCGCCAGCAGCCCGGAGTCAGCGGGAGTGGTAGATACGCAGTATTTT. Its translation is CASSPESAGVVDTQYF.

The chain joins TRBV3-1 to TRBJ2-2; 7 bases are shared with TRBD2. Trimming took 10 bases from V and 1 from J; bases not matched to a gene: 3. CDR3 length: 13 amino acids. Germline lookup yields CDR1 LGHDT and CDR2 YNNKEL (reference sequence). CDR3 bases: TGTGCCACCAAGCGGGAGAACACCGGGGAGCTGTTTTTT. Translated: CATKRENTGELFF.

The CDR3 here is CASSLGRRTDTQYF. As DNA, the CDR3 is TGTGCCAGCAGCTTGGGGCGGAGGACAGATACGCAGTATTTT. This chain connects TRBV5-5 to TRBJ2-3, with D possibly matching TRBD2 (5 bases). CDR1 and CDR2 from the germline V gene are SGHKS and YYEKEE (reference sequence). The CDR3 consists of 14 residues. Trimming pared 0 bases from V and 3 bases from J, leaving 8 bases between.

V and J are TRBV28 and TRBJ2-1; D is undetermined. Trimming took off 3 bases at V and 4 bases at J, with 7 bases between the two ends. This CDR3 region has 13 residues. Germline CDR1 MDHEN, CDR2 SYDVKM. In DNA, the CDR3 is TGTGCCAGCAGTTTCGGATCTTACAATGAGCAGTTCTTC. Translation gives CASSFGSYNEQFF.

CDR3 sequence: CASSPWNPGQGKNIQYF. CDR3 bases: TGTGCCAGCAGTCCATGGAATCCGGGACAGGGGAAAAACATTCAGTACTTC. The J gene is TRBJ2-4, the V gene TRBV12-3 or TRBV12-4; 10 bases line up with TRBD1. Unmatched junction bases numbered 11, after V lost 5 bases and J lost 4 bases. This CDR3 has 17 residues.

This clonotype was detected once. The V call is TRBV19, the J call TRBJ1-5; D might be TRBD1 (5 bases). This CDR3 region has 15 residues. Germline V gene lookup returns CDR1 LNHDA and CDR2 SQIVND (reference sequence). V was pared by 5 bases and J by 2 bases, with 13 bases between. CDR3 sequence reads: CASSPRVGGNQPQHF. CDR3 nucleotides: TGTGCCAGTAGTCCCAGGGTTGGAGGCAATCAGCCCCAGCATTTT.

This chain uses TRBV6-1 with TRBJ2-6; a possible D gene is TRBD2 (5 bases). This CDR3 has 17 amino acids. Trimming stripped 7 bases from V and 0 bases from J, with 16 bases between. The germline gives CDR1 MNHNS, CDR2 SASEGT. This CDR3 reads CASKREPTHSGANVLTF. DNA of the CDR3: TGTGCCAGCAAACGGGAACCGACCCACTCTGGGGCCAACGTCCTGACTTTC.

The J gene is TRBJ1-2, the V gene TRBV12-3 or TRBV12-4; 9 bases are shared with TRBD1. The junction had 3 bases not matched to a gene; V was cut back by 5 bases and J by 8 bases. This CDR3 spans 12 amino acids. This CDR3 is CASSPGTGGYTF. The CDR3 DNA reads TGTGCCAGCAGTCCCGGGACAGGGGGCTACACCTTC.

The chain joins TRBV19 to TRBJ2-1; TRBD2 agrees at 11 bases. CDR1 is LNHDA and CDR2 is SQIVND in the germline V gene (reference sequence). This CDR3 is 15 amino acids long. V was pared by 3 bases and J by 10 bases, with 8 bases of the junction left unmatched. CDR3 DNA: TGTGCCAGTAGTATGGTCACTAGCGGGAGCAGCGAGCAGTTCTTC. It codes for CASSMVTSGSSEQFF.

The sample holds a few counts of this clonotype. The rearrangement links TRBV30 to TRBJ1-1; 8 bases line up with TRBD1. The CDR3 extends over 14 amino acids. After removal of 3 bases from V and 1 base from J, the junction contained 4 bases not matched to a gene. Per the germline V gene, CDR1 is GTSNPN and CDR2 is SVGIG (reference sequence). The DNA for the CDR3 is TGTGCCTGGAGGACGCAGGGGGCGAACACTGAAGCTTTCTTT. Protein sequence: CAWRTQGANTEAFF.

This clonotype was seen a few times. The chain links TRBV7-9 to TRBJ2-3; D is tentatively TRBD1 or TRBD2 (5 bases each). Trimming removed 11 bases from V and 6 bases from J, with 21 bases in between. This CDR3 comprises 14 residues. Looked up from germline, CDR1 is SEHNR and CDR2 is FQNEAQ (reference sequence). The CDR3 protein is CAGRRDGPLDTQYF. The CDR3 coding sequence is TGTGCCGGACGCCGGGACGGACCTCTGGATACGCAGTATTTT. Supplemented by reference TRBV7-9 and TRBJ2-3, the full variable domain reads DTGVSQNPRHKITKRGQNVTFRCDPISEHNRLYWYRQTLGQGPEFLTYFQNEAQLEKSRLLSDRFSAERPKGSFSTLEIQRTEQGDSAMYLCAGRRDGPLDTQYFGPGTRLTVL.

Written as DNA, the CDR3 is TGTGCCAGCAGTCTCATGACTAGCGGGGGGCCCAATACGCAGTATTTT. It is translated as CASSLMTSGGPNTQYF. V usage is TRBV28 and J usage is TRBJ2-3; 13 bases are shared with TRBD2. The germline CDR1 and CDR2 sequences are MDHEN and SYDVKM. This CDR3 is built from 16 residues. The trim removed 5 bases at V and 7 bases at J, leaving 9 bases unmatched.

The chain joins TRBV10-2 to TRBJ2-5, with 10 bases fitting TRBD1. This CDR3 spans 14 amino acids. Losses at the gene ends were 4 bases for V and 3 bases for J; bases not matched to a gene: 2. Looked up from germline, CDR1 is WSHSY and CDR2 is SAAADI. The CDR3 nucleotides read TGCGCCAGCAGTGCCGGGACAGGGGAAGAGACCCAGTACTTC. Protein: CASSAGTGEETQYF.

This chain joins TRBV20-1 and TRBJ2-5; 9 bases map to TRBD1. Germline V gene data show CDR1 as DFQATT and CDR2 as SNEGSKA (reference sequence). The V and J ends lost 0 bases and 5 bases, in that order; junction bases with no gene match: 10. This CDR3 has 16 amino acids. CDR3 sequence reads: CSARDAGQGFGETQYF. CDR3 DNA: TGCAGTGCTAGAGATGCGGGACAGGGCTTCGGGGAGACCCAGTACTTC.

This clonotype appeared a few times. The genes are TRBV7-6 and TRBJ2-7; 8 bases are shared with TRBD1. Germline lookup yields CDR1 SGHVS and CDR2 FNYEAQ. This CDR3 is 16 amino acids long. With 1 base clipped from V and 1 base from J, the junction kept 6 bases outside the gene matches. CDR3 sequence (DNA): TGTGCCAGCAGCTTAGAGGATACAGGGGGATCCTACGAGCAGTACTTC. It codes for CASSLEDTGGSYEQYF.

CDR3 loop: CASLTTGSEQYF. The CDR3 DNA reads TGTGCCAGCTTAACGACAGGGAGCGAGCAGTACTTC. This chain joins TRBV18 and TRBJ2-7; 7 bases match TRBD1. The germline gives CDR1 KGHSH, CDR2 LQKENI. V was pared by 7 bases and J by 6 bases, with 6 bases of the junction left unmatched. The CDR3 has 12 amino acids.

The chain carries TRBV29-1 and TRBJ1-2; D perhaps matches TRBD1 (5 bases). Germline V gene lookup returns CDR1 SQVTM and CDR2 ANQGSEA. The CDR3 spans 16 residues. Trimming pared 4 bases from V and 0 bases from J, leaving 18 bases between. CDR3 DNA sequence: TGCAGCGTTGTAGGCACGGGGACGGGAGCTAACTATGGCTACACCTTC. Translation gives CSVVGTGTGANYGYTF.

This clonotype was counted a few times. The chain employs TRBV11-2 and TRBJ2-2, with D perhaps TRBD1 or TRBD2 (5 bases each). CDR1 and CDR2 from the germline V gene are SGHAT and FQNNGV. V was pared by 10 bases and J by 4 bases, with 16 bases between. CDR3 length equals 14 residues. The CDR3 loop is CATPGPISTGELFF. The DNA of the CDR3 is TGTGCCACCCCGGGACCAATAAGCACCGGGGAGCTGTTTTTT.

This clonotype came up a few times. The chain employs TRBV28 and TRBJ2-7; 7 bases agree with TRBD1. The CDR3 length is 15 residues. Unmatched junction bases numbered 10, after V lost 6 bases and J lost 2 bases. CDR1 is MDHEN, CDR2 SYDVKM, per germline. CDR3: CASRPTGTVAYEQYF. The CDR3 DNA sequence: TGTGCCAGCAGACCAACCGGGACAGTAGCCTACGAGCAGTACTTC.

The rearrangement links TRBV14 to TRBJ2-1, with 8 bases matching TRBD2. This CDR3 is built from 17 residues. CDR1 and CDR2 from the germline V gene are SGHDN and FVKESK. J gave up 5 bases and V 3 bases, and 12 bases lay outside the gene matches. The CDR3 spells CASSQALSSGHNNEQFF. In DNA form, the CDR3 reads TGTGCCAGCAGCCAGGCCCTTTCTAGCGGGCATAACAATGAGCAGTTCTTC. The full variable domain, with the rest looked up from reference TRBV14 and TRBJ2-1, is EAGVTQFPSHSVIEKGQTVTLRCDPISGHDNLYWYRRVMGKEIKFLLHFVKESKQDESGMPNNRFLAERTGGTYSTLKVQPAELEDSGVYFCASSQALSSGHNNEQFFGPGTRLTVL.

The chain combines TRBV11-2 with TRBJ2-1; the D is unclear. In germline, CDR1 is SGHAT, CDR2 FQNNGV. Trimming shortened V by 5 bases and J by 0 bases, and 14 bases separated the two germline ends. This CDR3 has 16 residues. CDR3: CASSPNYQSSYNEQFF. CDR3 nucleotide sequence: TGTGCCAGCAGCCCAAATTATCAGAGCTCCTACAATGAGCAGTTCTTC.

The chain is built from TRBV30 and TRBJ2-3, with TRBD2 identical over 13 bases. Germline trimming cut 5 bases from V and 2 bases from J; bases unmatched to any gene: 4. CDR3 size: 15 residues. Germline V CDR1 and CDR2: GTSNPN, SVGIG (reference sequence). The CDR3 sequence is CAWALAGGATDTQYF. The CDR3 nucleotides are TGTGCCTGGGCACTAGCGGGAGGGGCCACAGATACGCAGTATTTT.

The V call is TRBV29-1, the J call TRBJ2-1, with unresolved D. CDR1 and CDR2 (germline): SQVTM, ANQGSEA. V lost 2 bases and J lost 0, with 8 bases in between. This CDR3 contains 14 residues. CDR3 sequence: CSVETASSYNEQFF. CDR3 nucleotides: TGCAGCGTTGAAACAGCCAGCTCCTACAATGAGCAGTTCTTC.

The V and J genes are TRBV20-1 and TRBJ2-1, with TRBD2 as a possible D gene (5 bases). The CDR3 contains 15 residues. V gave up 0 bases and J gave up 3 bases, with 12 bases separating them. Germline loops: CDR1 DFQATT, CDR2 SNEGSKA (reference sequence). Written as DNA, the CDR3 is TGCAGTGCTAGAGACCTCAGCGGTGACTACAATGAGCAGTTCTTC. Translation gives CSARDLSGDYNEQFF.

The chain is built from TRBV14 and TRBJ2-7; D is unclear. The V gene lost 0 bases and the J gene lost 1 base, with 7 bases spanning the gap. Germline values: CDR1 SGHDN, CDR2 FVKESK. The CDR3 consists of 14 residues. The CDR3 bases are TGTGCCAGCAGCCAAGACGCCAGTTCCTACGAGCAGTACTTC. It yields the protein CASSQDASSYEQYF.

This clonotype appeared once. The chain joins TRBV4-1 to TRBJ2-1; 9 bases align to TRBD2. From germline, CDR1 is MGHRA and CDR2 YSYEKL. This CDR3 region has 17 residues. V lost 3 bases to trimming and J lost 6 bases; unmatched junction nucleotides: 12. CDR3 protein: CASSQASGTSRSNEQFF. The CDR3 bases are TGCGCCAGCAGCCAGGCTTCCGGGACTAGCAGGAGCAATGAGCAGTTCTTC.

This rearrangement joins TRBV4-1 to TRBJ2-1; D remains unclear. The CDR3 runs to 15 residues. The germline gives CDR1 MGHRA, CDR2 YSYEKL. V lost 1 base to trimming and J lost 7 bases, with 14 bases between them. CDR3 coding DNA: TGCGCCAGCAGCCAAGTCGGCGCCCCGCGAAATGAGCAGTTCTTC. As protein: CASSQVGAPRNEQFF.

The rearrangement links TRBV6-5 to TRBJ2-5; possibly TRBD1 for D (5 bases). V shed 5 bases and J shed 1 base, with 11 bases lying between them. CDR1 is MNHEY and CDR2 is SVGAGI in the germline V gene. The CDR3 spans 14 residues. For the CDR3, the DNA is TGTGCCAGCAGTCCGACAGCTTCCCAAGAGACCCAGTACTTC. It yields the protein CASSPTASQETQYF.